This TCR beta chain was obtained from a study of T cells after yellow fever vaccination. Using its own MiXCR run on the 5' RACE reads, TCRdb lists one record per CDR3 protein. Among about 210,000 distinct CDR3 sequences, approximately 3.2% were seen once, and the ten largest hold about 3%. This clonotype was seen at least ten times. The sequencing here drew on CD4+ T cells sorted from PBMCs, taken 10 days after the yellow fever booster vaccination. The sequence came from a man younger than 35 who received the YFV17D yellow fever vaccine.

CDR3 protein: CSARRDGYEQYF. The CDR3 region has the DNA TGCAGTGCTCGGCGGGACGGATACGAGCAGTACTTC. The chain has TRBV20-1 and TRBJ2-7; TRBD2 might be the D (6 bases). This CDR3 comprises 12 residues. Per the germline V gene, CDR1 is DFQATT and CDR2 is SNEGSKA (reference sequence). The V gene lost 5 bases and the J gene lost 4 bases, with 12 bases spanning the gap.